This TCR beta chain came from a study of human T cells and chemical hapten exposure. Study-level background: Variability of per-sample TCR yields stemmed mainly from small differences in pooled library volume.

Individual cDNA molecules (in the library) carried attached unique molecular identifiers. TCRdb processed the RACE reads anew with MiXCR; each CDR3 protein has one entry. The sample lists 250,000 or so distinct CDR3 sequences, roughly 8% occurring once. CDR1 and CDR2 (germline): SNHLY, FYNNEI. Germline trimming cut 5 bases from V and 0 bases from J; bases unmatched to any gene: 11. CDR3 length: 17 amino acids. Stated time point: pre-sensitization, week 0. Treatment defined: therapeutic diphenylcyclopropenone sensitization with weekly scalp DPC. Someone pulled total RNA out of unfractionated whole blood.

The chain links TRBV2 to TRBJ2-3; 7 nucleotides line up with TRBD1. This sample comprised whole blood, obtained in connection with sensitization to the hapten diphenylcyclopropenone (DPC). The receptor was derived from a young man with alopecia areata. Some clones in this sample may be carry-over from other donors' samples. The CDR3 loop is CASSYRGGTPSTDTQYF. CDR3 DNA: TGTGCCAGCAGTTACAGGGGTGGAACCCCTAGCACAGATACGCAGTATTTT.